Included here is one TCR beta chain sequence, with context. What it binds is unknown. These data come from a study of CD4 T cells in relation to SARS-CoV-2 and coronaviruses. The wider study: ViraFEST: roughly ten-day antigen culture of PBMCs, then TCR beta CDR3 sequencing. General study results and limits: No donor gave both pre-pandemic and post-infection samples. Monoreactive clones expanded significantly more to SARS-CoV-2 than crossreactive clones did.

Survey-level TCR-beta sequencing used DNA from CEF-cultured naive and memory CD4+ T cells. Clones were read by immunoSEQ multiplex PCR, and TCRdb kept only the in-frame ones, dropping some. The sample lists approximately 31,000 clones; around 80% were seen once. Source material: memory CD4+ T cells from PBMCs, cultured in vitro. This TCR was sampled from an adult with COVID-19.

The DNA of the CDR3 is TGTGCCAGCAGTCCAAGAACAGGGCTAAACACTGAAGCTTTCTTT. Translated: CASSPRTGLNTEAFF. This chain links TRBV14 with TRBJ1-1; perhaps TRBD1 as D (6 bases). Germline V CDR1 and CDR2: SGHDN, FVKESK. The CDR3 has 15 residues. V lost 6 bases and J lost 2, with 16 bases in between.